This TCR beta chain appears in the sequencing data of a study of blood T cell repertoires in COVID-19. Whole-study context: Samples came from the United States, Italy and Spain, spanning acute and convalescent COVID-19.

This clone has just one count. This CDR3 has 15 amino acids. Germline CDR1 and CDR2: SEHNR and FQNEAQ (reference sequence). After removal of 2 bases from V and 4 bases from J, the junction contained 6 bases not matched to a gene. TCRdb's table, derived via immunoSEQ multiplex PCR, lists solely in-frame clones and lacks some. Of about 110,000 clones detected, about nine tenths appear once; the ten largest clones hold approximately 2.5%. The TCR was taken from a human donor in a cohort sampled during active COVID-19. The sequenced sample consisted of peripheral blood. The chain has TRBV7-9 and TRBJ1-2, with 8 nucleotides matching TRBD1. For the CDR3, the DNA is TGTGCCAGCAGCTTATCGCAGGGGGCGATCTATGGCTACACCTTC. Translated: CASSLSQGAIYGYTF.